What follows describes a single TCR beta chain. Its antigen remains unidentified. The CDR3 runs to 15 residues. The V gene's germline CDR1 is LNHDA and CDR2 SQIVND (reference sequence). Trimming removed 3 bases at V and 1 base at J, with 13 bases between. Libraries were prepared by immunoSEQ multiplex PCR; TCRdb keeps only in-frame clonotypes and omits some of them. This table holds some 24,000 clones, about 80% found once. This record comes from a study of OX40 agonist ivuxolimab in advanced cancers. Study-wide background: The dose-escalation cohort had hepatocellular carcinoma, melanoma, renal cell or head and neck cancer.

Study-wide points: The specificity for antigen of the expanded peripheral T cells was not determined. Clonal expansion by week 6 occurred in CD4+ and CD8+ blood T cells (at 0.1 to 3.0 mg/kg). Certain nonresponders likewise exhibited a low normalized T-cell clonal expansion.

The sequence was collected from an adult with an advanced solid tumor such as melanoma, head and neck, liver or kidney cancer. The material sequenced was CD4+ or CD8+ T cells sorted from blood, taken in a trial of the OX40 agonist ivuxolimab. J is TRBJ2-7 and V is TRBV19; no firm D call. CDR3 sequence (DNA): TGTGCCAGTAGTATCTGGGCCGTCGGGTCCTACGAGCAGTACTTC. Translating gives CASSIWAVGSYEQYF.